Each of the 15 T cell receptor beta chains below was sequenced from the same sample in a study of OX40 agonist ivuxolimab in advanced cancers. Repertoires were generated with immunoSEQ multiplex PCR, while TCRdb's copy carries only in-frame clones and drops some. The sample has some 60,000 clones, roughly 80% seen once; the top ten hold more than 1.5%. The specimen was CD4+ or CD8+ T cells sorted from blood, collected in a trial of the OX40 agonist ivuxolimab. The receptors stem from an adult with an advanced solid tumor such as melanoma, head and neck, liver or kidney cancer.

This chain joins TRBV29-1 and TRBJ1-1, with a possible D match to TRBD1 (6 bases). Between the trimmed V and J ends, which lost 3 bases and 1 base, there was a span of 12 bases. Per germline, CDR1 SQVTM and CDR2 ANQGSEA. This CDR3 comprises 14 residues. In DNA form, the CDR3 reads TGCAGCGTTGATCGGTGGACAGAGAACACTGAAGCTTTCTTT. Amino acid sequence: CSVDRWTENTEAFF. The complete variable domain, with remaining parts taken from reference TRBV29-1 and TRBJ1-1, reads SAVISQKPSRDICQRGTSLTIQCQVDSQVTMMFWYRQQPGQSLTLIATANQGSEATYESGFVIDKFPISRPNLTFSTLTVSNMSPEDSSIYLCSVDRWTENTEAFFGQGTRLTVV.

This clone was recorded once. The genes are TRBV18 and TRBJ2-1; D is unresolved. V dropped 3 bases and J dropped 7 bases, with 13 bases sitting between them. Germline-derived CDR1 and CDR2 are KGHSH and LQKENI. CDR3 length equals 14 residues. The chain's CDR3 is CASSPTNNGNEQFF. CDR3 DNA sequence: TGTGCCAGCTCACCTACCAATAACGGTAATGAGCAGTTCTTC.

The CDR3 coding sequence is TGTGCCAGCAGCTTACACTCAGATACGCAGTATTTT. It codes for CASSLHSDTQYF. V gene TRBV7-2 combines with J gene TRBJ2-3; D uncertain. From germline, CDR1 is SGHTA and CDR2 FQGNSA. Trimming pared 2 bases from V and 4 bases from J, leaving 4 bases between. This CDR3 is 12 amino acids long.

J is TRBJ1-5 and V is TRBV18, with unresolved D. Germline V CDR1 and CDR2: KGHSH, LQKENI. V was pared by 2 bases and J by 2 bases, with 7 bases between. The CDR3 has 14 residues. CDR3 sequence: CASSPNFGNQPQHF. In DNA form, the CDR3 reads TGTGCCAGCTCACCAAATTTCGGCAATCAGCCCCAGCATTTT.

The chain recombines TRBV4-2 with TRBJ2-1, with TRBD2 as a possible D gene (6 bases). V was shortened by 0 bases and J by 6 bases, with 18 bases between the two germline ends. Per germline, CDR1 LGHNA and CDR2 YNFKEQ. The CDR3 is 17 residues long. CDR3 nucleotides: TGTGCCAGCAGCCAAGATAGTGACCTAGCGACTGGCAATGAGCAGTTCTTC. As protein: CASSQDSDLATGNEQFF.

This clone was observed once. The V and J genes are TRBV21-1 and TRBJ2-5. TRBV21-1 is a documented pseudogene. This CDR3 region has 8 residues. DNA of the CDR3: TGTGCCCGCCGGACGCAGTACTTC. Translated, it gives CARRTQYF.

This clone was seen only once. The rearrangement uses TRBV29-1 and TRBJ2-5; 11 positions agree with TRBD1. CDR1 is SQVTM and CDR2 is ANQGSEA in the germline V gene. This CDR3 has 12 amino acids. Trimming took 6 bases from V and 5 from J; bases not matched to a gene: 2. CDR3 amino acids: CSVGQGDETQYF. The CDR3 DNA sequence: TGCAGCGTGGGACAGGGGGATGAGACCCAGTACTTC. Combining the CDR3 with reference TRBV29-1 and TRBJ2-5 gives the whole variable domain SAVISQKPSRDICQRGTSLTIQCQVDSQVTMMFWYRQQPGQSLTLIATANQGSEATYESGFVIDKFPISRPNLTFSTLTVSNMSPEDSSIYLCSVGQGDETQYFGPGTRLLVL.

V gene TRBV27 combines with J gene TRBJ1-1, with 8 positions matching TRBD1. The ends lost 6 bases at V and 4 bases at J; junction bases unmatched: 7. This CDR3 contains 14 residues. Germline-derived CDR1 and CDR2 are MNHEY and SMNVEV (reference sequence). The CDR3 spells CASRKDRASTEAFF. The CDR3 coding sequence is TGTGCCAGCAGGAAGGACAGGGCTTCCACTGAAGCTTTCTTT.

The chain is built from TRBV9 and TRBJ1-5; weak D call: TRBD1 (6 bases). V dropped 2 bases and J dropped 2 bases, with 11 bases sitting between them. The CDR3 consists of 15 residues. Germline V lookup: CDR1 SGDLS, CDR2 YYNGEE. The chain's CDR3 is CASSVRGEGNQPQHF. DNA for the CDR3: TGTGCCAGCAGCGTCAGGGGTGAGGGCAATCAGCCCCAGCATTTT. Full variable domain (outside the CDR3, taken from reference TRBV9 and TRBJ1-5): DSGVTQTPKHLITATGQRVTLRCSPRSGDLSVYWYQQSLDQGLQFLIQYYNGEERAKGNILERFSAQQFPDLHSELNLSSLELGDSALYFCASSVRGEGNQPQHFGDGTRLSIL.

CDR3 amino acids: CASSDWGGYGYTF. Written as DNA, the CDR3 is TGTGCCAGCAGTGACTGGGGGGGATACGGCTACACCTTC. The genes are TRBV6-4 and TRBJ1-2; D may be TRBD1 (5 bases). The CDR3 is 13 residues long. CDR1 and CDR2 (germline): MRHNA, SNTAGT. V was shortened by 1 base and J by 8 bases, with 11 bases between the two germline ends.

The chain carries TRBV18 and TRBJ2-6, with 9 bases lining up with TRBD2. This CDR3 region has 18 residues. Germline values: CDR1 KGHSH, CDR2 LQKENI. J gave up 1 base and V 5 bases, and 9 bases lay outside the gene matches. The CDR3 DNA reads TGTGCCAGCTCATGGAGTAGCGGGAGAGGGTCTGGGGCCAACGTCCTGACTTTC. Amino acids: CASSWSSGRGSGANVLTF.

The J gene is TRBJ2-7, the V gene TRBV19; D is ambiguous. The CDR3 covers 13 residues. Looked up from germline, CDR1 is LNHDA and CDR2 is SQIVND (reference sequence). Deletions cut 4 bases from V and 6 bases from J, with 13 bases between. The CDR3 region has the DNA TGTGCCAGTAGTAGGCAGGCGTCATCCGAGCAGTACGTC. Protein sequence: CASSRQASSEQYV.

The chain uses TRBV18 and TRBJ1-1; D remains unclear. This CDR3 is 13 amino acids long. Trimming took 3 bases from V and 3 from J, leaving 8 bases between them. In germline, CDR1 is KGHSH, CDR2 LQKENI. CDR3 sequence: CASSPISYTEAFF. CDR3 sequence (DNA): TGTGCCAGCTCACCGATATCCTACACTGAAGCTTTCTTT.

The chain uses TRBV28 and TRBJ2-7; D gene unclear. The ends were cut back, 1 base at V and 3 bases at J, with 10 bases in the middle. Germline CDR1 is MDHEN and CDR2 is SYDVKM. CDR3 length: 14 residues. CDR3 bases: TGTGCCAGCAGTTTATTGGGCAGGAACTACGAGCAGTACGTC. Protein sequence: CASSLLGRNYEQYV.

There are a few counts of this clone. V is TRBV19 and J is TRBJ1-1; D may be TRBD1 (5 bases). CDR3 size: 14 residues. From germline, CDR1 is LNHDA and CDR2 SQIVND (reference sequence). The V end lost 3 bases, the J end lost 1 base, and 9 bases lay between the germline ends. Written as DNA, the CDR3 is TGTGCCAGTAGTATCAGGGTTGCGAACACTGAAGCTTTCTTT. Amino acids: CASSIRVANTEAFF.